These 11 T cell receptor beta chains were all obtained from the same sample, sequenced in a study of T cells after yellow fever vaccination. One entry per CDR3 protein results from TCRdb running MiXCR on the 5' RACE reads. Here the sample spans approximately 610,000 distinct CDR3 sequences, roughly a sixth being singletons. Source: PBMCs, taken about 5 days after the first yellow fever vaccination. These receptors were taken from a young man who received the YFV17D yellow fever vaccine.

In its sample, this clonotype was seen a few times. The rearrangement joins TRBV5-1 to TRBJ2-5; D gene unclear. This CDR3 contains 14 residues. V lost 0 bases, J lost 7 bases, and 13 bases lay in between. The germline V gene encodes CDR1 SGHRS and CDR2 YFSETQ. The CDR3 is CASSLEADPRTQYF. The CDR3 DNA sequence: TGCGCCAGCAGCTTGGAGGCGGATCCACGGACCCAGTACTTC.

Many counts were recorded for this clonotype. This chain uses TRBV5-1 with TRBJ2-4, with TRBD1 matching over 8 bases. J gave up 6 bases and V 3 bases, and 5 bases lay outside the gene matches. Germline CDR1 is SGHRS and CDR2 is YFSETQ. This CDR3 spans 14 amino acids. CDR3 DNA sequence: TGCGCCAGCAGCTCCCGGGACAGGTTAAACATTCAGTACTTC. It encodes CASSSRDRLNIQYF.

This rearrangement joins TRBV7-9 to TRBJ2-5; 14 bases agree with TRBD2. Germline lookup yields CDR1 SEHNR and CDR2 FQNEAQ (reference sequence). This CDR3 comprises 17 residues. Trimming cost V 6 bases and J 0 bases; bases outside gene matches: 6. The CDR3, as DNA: TGTGCCAGCAGGCCGGGACTAGCGGGGGCTTACCAAGAGACCCAGTACTTC. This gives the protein CASRPGLAGAYQETQYF. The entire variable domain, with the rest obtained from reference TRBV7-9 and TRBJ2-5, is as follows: DTGVSQNPRHKITKRGQNVTFRCDPISEHNRLYWYRQTLGQGPEFLTYFQNEAQLEKSRLLSDRFSAERPKGSFSTLEIQRTEQGDSAMYLCASRPGLAGAYQETQYFGPGTRLLVL.

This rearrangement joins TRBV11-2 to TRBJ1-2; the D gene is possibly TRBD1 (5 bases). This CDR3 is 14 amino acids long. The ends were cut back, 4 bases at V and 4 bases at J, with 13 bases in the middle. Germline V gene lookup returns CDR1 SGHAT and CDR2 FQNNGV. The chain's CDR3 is CASSSLAGFYGYTF. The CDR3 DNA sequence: TGTGCCAGCAGCTCCCTGGCAGGGTTCTATGGCTACACCTTC.

The CDR3 here is CASSLARLAGGLKDTQYF. The CDR3 DNA is TGTGCCAGCAGCTTAGCCCGGCTAGCGGGGGGGCTTAAAGATACGCAGTATTTT. This rearrangement joins TRBV11-1 to TRBJ2-3; the match to TRBD2 covers 12 bases. Germline V gene sequence: CDR1 SGHAT, CDR2 FQDESV (reference sequence). The CDR3 runs to 18 residues. V gave up 0 bases and J gave up 5 bases; unmatched junction bases: 9.

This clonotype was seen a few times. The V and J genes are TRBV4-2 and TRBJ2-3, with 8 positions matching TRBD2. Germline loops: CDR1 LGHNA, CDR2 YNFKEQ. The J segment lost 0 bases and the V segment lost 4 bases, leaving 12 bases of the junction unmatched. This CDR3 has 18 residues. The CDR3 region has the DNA TGTGCCAGCAGCCTATTGGCGGGGGGCCTATCTAGCACAGATACGCAGTATTTT. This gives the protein CASSLLAGGLSSTDTQYF.

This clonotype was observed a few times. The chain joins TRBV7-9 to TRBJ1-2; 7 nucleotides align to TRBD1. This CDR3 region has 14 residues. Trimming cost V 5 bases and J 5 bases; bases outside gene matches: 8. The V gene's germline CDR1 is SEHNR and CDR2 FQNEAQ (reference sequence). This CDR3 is CASSVRDSSYGYTF. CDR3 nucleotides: TGTGCCAGCAGCGTTCGGGACAGCTCATATGGCTACACCTTC.

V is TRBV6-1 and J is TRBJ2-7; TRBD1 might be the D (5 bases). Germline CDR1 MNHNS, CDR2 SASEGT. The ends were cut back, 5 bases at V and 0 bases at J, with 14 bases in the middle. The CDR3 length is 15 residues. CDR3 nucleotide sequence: TGTGCCAGCAGTAAGATGACAGATAGCTCCTACGAGCAGTACGTC. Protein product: CASSKMTDSSYEQYV.

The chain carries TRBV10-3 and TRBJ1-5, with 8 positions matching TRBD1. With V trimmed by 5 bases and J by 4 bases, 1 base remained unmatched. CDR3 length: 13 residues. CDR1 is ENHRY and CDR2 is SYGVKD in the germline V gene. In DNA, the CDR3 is TGTGCCATCAGTACAGGGGGAAATCAGCCCCAGCATTTT. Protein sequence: CAISTGGNQPQHF.

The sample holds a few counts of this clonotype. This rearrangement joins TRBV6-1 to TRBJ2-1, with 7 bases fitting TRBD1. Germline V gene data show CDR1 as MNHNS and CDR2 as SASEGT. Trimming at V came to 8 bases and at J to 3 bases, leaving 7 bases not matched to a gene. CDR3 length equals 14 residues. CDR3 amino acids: CASGPGQFYNEQFF. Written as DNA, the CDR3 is TGTGCCAGCGGACCGGGACAGTTCTACAATGAGCAGTTCTTC.

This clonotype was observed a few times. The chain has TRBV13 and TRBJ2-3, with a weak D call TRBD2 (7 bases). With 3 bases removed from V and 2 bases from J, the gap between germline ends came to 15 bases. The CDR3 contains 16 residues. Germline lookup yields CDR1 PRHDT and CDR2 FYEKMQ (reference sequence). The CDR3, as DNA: TGTGCCAGCAGCTTTCCCCGGGGGGCTTTCACAGATACGCAGTATTTT. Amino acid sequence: CASSFPRGAFTDTQYF.